This T cell receptor (beta chain) is from a study of T cell responses to AZD1222 COVID-19 vaccine. Study context: Second doses that came at about 4 or about 12 weeks were put together. Overall study findings and caveats: Baseline seropositives among AZD1222 recipients totaled only five or six. There were mostly white British donors and more females than males, and clonal diversity was possibly underestimated. Among vaccine-associated CD4 TCRs, coverage spanned spike, with dominance at 160-218 and 743-854.

V was trimmed by 8 bases and J by 0 bases, leaving 15 bases between them. There are 15 residues in the CDR3. Germline CDR1 reads MGHRA; CDR2 reads YSYEKL. On this clone itself: Its cognate antigen is unknown.

The table came from immunoSEQ multiplex PCR; TCRdb's copy has only in-frame clones and leaves some out. Of over 70,000 clones in the sample, 88% were seen once. The sequencing used peripheral blood, collected on day 0 of AZD1222 vaccination. The sequence was collected from an adult in good health. V is TRBV4-1 and J is TRBJ2-3, with D maybe TRBD2 (6 bases). The CDR3 sequence: CASARTSTSTDTQYF. DNA of the CDR3: TGCGCCAGCGCCCGAACTAGCACTAGCACAGATACGCAGTATTTT.